Here is one TCR beta chain with its context. This clone has only a few counts. The target of this receptor is not known. No quality values exist for individual bases; no much larger clone is one base distant. Enrolling through a virtual design, the prospective study's participants ranged in age from roughly 18 to 95 years and lived across 20 to 25 United States geographic areas. Cohort assignment in the prospective study relied on participant-reported clinical history from a screening survey and a study questionnaire. ImmuneRACE Cohort 3 recovered participants were defined by two consecutive negative NP/OP PCR tests, healthcare professional clearance, or symptom resolution. In the prospective study, whole blood, serum and a nasopharyngeal or oropharyngeal swab were collected from each participant by mobile phlebotomists. Prospective study participants could optionally give additional blood draws and questionnaires over a 2-month period. Prospective study blood samples were shipped either frozen or at room temperature before DNA extraction.

The data belong to a study of blood T cell repertoires in COVID-19 (dated by TCRdb to about 2020). In the study overall: Samples from collaborators originated in the United States, Italy and Spain and spanned both the acute and convalescent phases of COVID-19. The material from the prospective study consisted of cDNA or gDNA derived from T cells, B-cell-depleted T cells, or PBMCs. The dataset comprised deeply sampled blood TCRbeta repertoires from subjects exposed to, actively infected with, or recovered from COVID-19. The repertoires were released in a freely available public database meant as a resource for research on the immune response to SARS-CoV-2. Samples were obtained from the ongoing ImmuneRACE study (first 160 participants) and from 1,200 or so subjects provided by 6 global collaborators. Nearly every sample came with metadata listing a de-identified subject ID, COVID-19 status, age in years and sex. Where available, HLA class I and class II types were taken from metadata supplied by the sample provider and were not determined by assay-based typing. What the work shows at the level of the full study, not this receptor alone: Clinical and demographic metadata were provided uncurated, with the amount varying by source and participant.

Measured from the cysteine to the phenylalanine, the CDR3 is 20 residues long. Only the CDR3 portion is preserved as DNA: 60 bases, with reading frame beginning at the first base. The germline V gene supplies CDR1 SGDLS and CDR2 YYNGEE. The V end gives up 0 bases and the J end 5 bases, leaving 14 bases in the junction not matched to a gene. TCRbeta CDR3 regions were amplified from genomic DNA by means of the immunoSEQ Assay, a bias-controlled multiplex PCR. From the authors' description of their analysis: Within the assay, amplification of reference gene primers was used to estimate how many nucleated cells each sample contained. To quantify the absolute abundance of each unique TCRbeta CDR3 rearrangement, sequence reads were collapsed and filtered. Productive Simpson clonality was computed per sample as the square root of Simpson's diversity index over productive rearrangements. This immuneACCESS table, as held by TCRdb, lists in-frame sequences with V and J called but not all clones. Of the missing ones, under half trace to an unresolved V gene in checked studies; the others have no known cause. Clone size and the V and J calls come from that table; the DNA yielded D and trimming. Across this sample there are more than 150,000 clones, with over 80% seen only once. The ten biggest clones cover 10% to 15% of the sample.

This receptor chain uses TRBV9 and TRBJ2-2; TRBD2 fits 12 bases in the junction. The receptor was isolated from a woman aged 55-75 years who had recovered from COVID-19. The sample was PBMCs or T cells enriched from blood (not recorded which). The CDR3 protein is CASSVAAYPGLAGTTGELFF. The sequenced DNA: TGTGCCAGCAGCGTAGCCGCGTACCCCGGACTAGCGGGAACTACCGGGGAGCTGTTTTTT.